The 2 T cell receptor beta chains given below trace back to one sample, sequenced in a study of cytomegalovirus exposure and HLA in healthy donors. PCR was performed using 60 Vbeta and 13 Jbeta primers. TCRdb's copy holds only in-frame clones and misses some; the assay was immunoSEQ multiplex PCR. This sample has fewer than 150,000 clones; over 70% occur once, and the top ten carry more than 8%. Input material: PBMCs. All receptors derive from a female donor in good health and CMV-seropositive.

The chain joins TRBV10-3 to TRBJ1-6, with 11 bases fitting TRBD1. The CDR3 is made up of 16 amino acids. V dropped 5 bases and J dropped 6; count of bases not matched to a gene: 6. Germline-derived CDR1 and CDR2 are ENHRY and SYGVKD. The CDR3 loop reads CAISRTGGPSNSPLHF. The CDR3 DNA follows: TGTGCCATCAGTCGGACAGGGGGCCCTTCTAATTCACCCCTCCACTTT.

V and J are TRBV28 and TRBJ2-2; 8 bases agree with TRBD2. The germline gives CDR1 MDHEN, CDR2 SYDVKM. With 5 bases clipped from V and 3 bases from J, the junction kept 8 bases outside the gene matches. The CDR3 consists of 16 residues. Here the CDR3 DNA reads TGTGCCAGCAGTGCAGCGGGGGATCCCTACACCGGGGAGCTGTTTTTT. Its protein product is CASSAAGDPYTGELFF.